This T cell receptor beta chain appears in the sequencing data of a study of response to subunit inactivated influenza vaccine. Findings and caveats of the study: Each seasonal flu vaccination may recruit only limited new T cells, authors suggested.

TCRdb analysed the RT-PCR reads with MiXCR anew, one entry per CDR3 protein. The data show around 540,000 distinct CDR3 sequences, 12% seen once. The V and J ends lost 3 bases and 2 bases respectively, with 8 bases between them. The CDR3 has 15 residues. This clonotype occurred many times. Antigen specificity is unknown. This TCR came from a man aged 50 to 59 who received an inactivated influenza vaccine. The V gene is TRBV12-3 or TRBV12-4, the J gene TRBJ1-6; D call uncertain. The starting material was PBMCs from blood, obtained on the day of vaccination. CDR3 residues: CASSFGGTYNSPLHF. The DNA of the CDR3 is TGTGCCAGCAGTTTCGGCGGTACCTATAATTCACCCCTCCACTTT.